The present T cell receptor beta chain was sequenced within a study of cytomegalovirus exposure and HLA in healthy donors. Study observations and caveats: In a later analysis, fewer than 20,000 TCR beta sequences were associated with HLA alleles at 0.05 false discovery rate. Prediction of most subjects' HLA-A and HLA-B alleles by TCR beta sequences was reportedly accurate.

Comments on this clone: Its antigen is currently unknown.

PCR primers comprised 60 Vbeta and 13 Jbeta primers. TCRdb keeps only in-frame clones here, not all; method: immunoSEQ multiplex PCR. The sample has about 85,000 clones, just over 65% seen once. Unmatched junction bases numbered 11, after V lost 4 bases and J lost 2 bases. There are 17 residues in the CDR3. CDR1 is KGHSH and CDR2 is LQKENI in the germline V gene. Sequenced input: PBMCs. V is TRBV18 and J is TRBJ1-1; 9 positions agree with TRBD1. This receptor was taken from a young man in good health and CMV-seronegative. The CDR3, as DNA: TGTGCCAGCTCACTAACAGGGGGCGCAGGGGCAAACACTGAAGCTTTCTTT. It codes for CASSLTGGAGANTEAFF. Supplemented by reference TRBV18 and TRBJ1-1, the full variable domain reads NAGVMQNPRHLVRRRGQEARLRCSPMKGHSHVYWYRQLPEEGLKFMVYLQKENIIDESGMPKERFSAEFPKEGPSILRIQQVVRGDSAAYFCASSLTGGAGANTEAFFGQGTRLTVV.